This T cell receptor (beta chain) emerged from a study of T cell responses to AZD1222 COVID-19 vaccine. Points from the study as a whole: With two AZD1222 doses given, Spike-specific TCR breadth and depth both rose. Unmutated variant regions are reportedly targeted by nearly half of spike-specific TCRs. No repertoire was sampled before or during the peak T cell response, only after it.

Using immunoSEQ multiplex PCR, the repertoire was profiled, and TCRdb retains in-frame clones only, with some absent. Of over 45,000 clones in the sample, more than 70% were seen once. About this clone itself: Its antigen is still unknown.

CDR1 LGHDT and CDR2 YNNKEL come from the germline V gene (reference sequence). This CDR3 is 16 amino acids long. Trimming took off 3 bases at V and 2 bases at J, with 13 bases between the two ends. The chain employs TRBV3-1 (or the pseudogene TRBV3-2) and TRBJ2-2; maybe TRBD1 (8 bases). The sequence was obtained from an adult in good health. This material consisted of peripheral blood, taken on day 0 of MenACWY control vaccination. CDR3 bases: TGTGCCAGCAGCCACTACAGGGGGGGAAACACCGGGGAGCTGTTTTTT. It translates to CASSHYRGGNTGELFF.